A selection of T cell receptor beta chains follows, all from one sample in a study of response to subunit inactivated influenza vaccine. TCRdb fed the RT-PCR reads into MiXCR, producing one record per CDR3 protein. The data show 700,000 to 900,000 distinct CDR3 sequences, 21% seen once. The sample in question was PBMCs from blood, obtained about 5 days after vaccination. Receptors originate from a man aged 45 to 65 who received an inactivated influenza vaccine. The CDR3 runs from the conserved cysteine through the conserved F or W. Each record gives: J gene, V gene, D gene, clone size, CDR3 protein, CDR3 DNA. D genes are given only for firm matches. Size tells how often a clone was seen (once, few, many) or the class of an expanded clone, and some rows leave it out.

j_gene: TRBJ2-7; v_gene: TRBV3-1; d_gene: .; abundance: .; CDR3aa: CASSQGGTGDYEQYF; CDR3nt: TGTGCCAGCAGCCAAGGTGGGACCGGAGACTACGAGCAGTACTTC
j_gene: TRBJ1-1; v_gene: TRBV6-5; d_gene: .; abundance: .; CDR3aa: CASSYSYNTEAFF; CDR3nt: TGTGCCAGCAGTTACTCTTATAACACTGAAGCTTTCTTT
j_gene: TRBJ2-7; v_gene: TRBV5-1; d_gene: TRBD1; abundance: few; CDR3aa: CASSRYTGGREQYF; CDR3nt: TGCGCCAGCAGCCGATATACAGGGGGCCGCGAGCAGTACTTC
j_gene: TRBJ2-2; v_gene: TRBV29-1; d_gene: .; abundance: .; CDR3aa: CSASRGGYTGELFF; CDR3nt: TGCAGCGCCTCGAGGGGGGGGTACACCGGGGAGCTGTTTTTT
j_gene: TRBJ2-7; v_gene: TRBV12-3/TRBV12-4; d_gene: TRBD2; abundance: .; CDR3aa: CASSFAGGGSYEQYF; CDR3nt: TGTGCCAGCAGTTTTGCGGGGGGGGGCTCCTACGAGCAGTACTTC
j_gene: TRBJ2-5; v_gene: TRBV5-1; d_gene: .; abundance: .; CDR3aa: CASSPGTGYSQETQYF; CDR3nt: TGCGCCAGCAGCCCCGGGACTGGATACTCTCAAGAGACCCAGTACTTC
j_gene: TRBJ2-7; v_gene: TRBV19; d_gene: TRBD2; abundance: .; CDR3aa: CATQRPSGGSYEQYF; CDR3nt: TGTGCCACCCAACGGCCCAGCGGGGGTTCCTACGAGCAGTACTTC
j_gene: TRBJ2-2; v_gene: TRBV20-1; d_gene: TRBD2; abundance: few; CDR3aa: CSARGTSFTGELFF; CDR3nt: TGCAGTGCTAGAGGGACTAGCTTCACCGGGGAGCTGTTTTTT
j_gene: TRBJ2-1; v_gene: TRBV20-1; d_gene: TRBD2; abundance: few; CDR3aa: CSAKSGGPTYNEQFF; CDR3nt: TGCAGTGCCAAAAGCGGGGGCCCTACCTACAATGAGCAGTTCTTC
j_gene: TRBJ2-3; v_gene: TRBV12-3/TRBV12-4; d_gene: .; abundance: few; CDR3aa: CASSFSPRYTDTQYF; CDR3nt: TGTGCCAGCAGTTTTTCCCCCCGGTACACAGATACGCAGTATTTT
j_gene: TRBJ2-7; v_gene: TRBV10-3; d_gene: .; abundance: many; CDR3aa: CAINDPFGEQYF; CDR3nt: TGTGCCATCAACGACCCGTTTGGGGAGCAGTACTTC
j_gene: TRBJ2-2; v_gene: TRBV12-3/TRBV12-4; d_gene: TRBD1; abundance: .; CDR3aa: CASSRPGQGLTGELFF; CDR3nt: TGTGCCAGCAGTCGACCGGGACAGGGCCTCACCGGGGAGCTGTTTTTT
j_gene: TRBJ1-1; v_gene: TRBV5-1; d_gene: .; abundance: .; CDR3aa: CASADAVNTEAFF; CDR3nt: TGCGCCAGCGCAGACGCGGTGAACACTGAAGCTTTCTTT
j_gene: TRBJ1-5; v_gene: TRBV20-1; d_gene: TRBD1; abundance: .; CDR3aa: CSARPSQGVNQPQHF; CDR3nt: TGCAGTGCTAGACCATCACAGGGGGTTAATCAGCCCCAGCATTTT
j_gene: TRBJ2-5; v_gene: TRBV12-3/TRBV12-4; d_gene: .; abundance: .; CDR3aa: CASQRAHSSGETQYF; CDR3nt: TGTGCCAGTCAAAGAGCCCACTCTTCCGGAGAGACCCAGTACTTC
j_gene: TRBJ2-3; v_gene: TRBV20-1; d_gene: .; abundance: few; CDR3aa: CSARALTDTQYF; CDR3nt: TGCAGTGCTAGGGCCCTCACAGATACGCAGTATTTT
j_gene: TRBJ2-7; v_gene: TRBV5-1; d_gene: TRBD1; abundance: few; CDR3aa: CASSLTSGTGLEQYF; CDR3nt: TGCGCCAGCAGCTTGACATCCGGGACAGGGCTCGAGCAGTACTTC
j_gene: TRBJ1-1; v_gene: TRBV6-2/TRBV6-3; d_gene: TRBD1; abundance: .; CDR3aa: CASTAQDRVTEAFF; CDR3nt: TGTGCCAGCACCGCCCAGGACAGGGTTACTGAAGCTTTCTTT
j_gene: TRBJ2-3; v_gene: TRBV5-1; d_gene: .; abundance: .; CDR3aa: CASSLQGFTTDTQYF; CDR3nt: TGCGCCAGCAGCTTGCAGGGATTTACGACAGATACGCAGTATTTT
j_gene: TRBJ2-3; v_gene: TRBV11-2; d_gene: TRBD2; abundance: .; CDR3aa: CASSSRWTSGISTDTQYF; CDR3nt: TGTGCCAGCAGCTCAAGGTGGACTAGCGGGATCAGCACAGATACGCAGTATTTT
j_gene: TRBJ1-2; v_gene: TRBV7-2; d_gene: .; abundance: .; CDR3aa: CASSFSSAGYTF; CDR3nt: TGTGCCAGCAGCTTTAGCTCGGCTGGCTACACCTTC
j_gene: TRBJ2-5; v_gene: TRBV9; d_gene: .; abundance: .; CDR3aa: CASSALDGGGETQYF; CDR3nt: TGTGCCAGCAGCGCGTTAGATGGGGGAGGAGAGACCCAGTACTTC
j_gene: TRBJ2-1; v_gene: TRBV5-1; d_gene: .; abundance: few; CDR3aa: CASSLLGGDRNEQFF; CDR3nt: TGCGCCAGCAGCTTGCTAGGGGGGGACCGAAATGAGCAGTTCTTC
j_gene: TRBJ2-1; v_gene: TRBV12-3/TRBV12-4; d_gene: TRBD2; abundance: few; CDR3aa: CASSPLAGLGNEQFF; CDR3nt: TGTGCCAGCAGCCCACTAGCGGGACTCGGGAATGAGCAGTTCTTC
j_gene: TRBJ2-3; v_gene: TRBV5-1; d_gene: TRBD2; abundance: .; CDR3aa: CASSFFSRGVSTDTQYF; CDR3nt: TGCGCCAGCAGCTTCTTTTCGCGGGGGGTATCCACAGATACGCAGTATTTT
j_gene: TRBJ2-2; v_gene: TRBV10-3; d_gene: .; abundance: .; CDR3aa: CATSGGQGYTGELFF; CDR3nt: TGTGCCACCAGCGGGGGACAGGGTTACACCGGGGAGCTGTTTTTT
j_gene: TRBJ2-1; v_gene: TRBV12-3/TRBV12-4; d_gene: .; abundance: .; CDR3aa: CASSLSGAIYNEQFF; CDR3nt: TGTGCCAGCAGTTTGAGTGGTGCGATTTACAATGAGCAGTTCTTC
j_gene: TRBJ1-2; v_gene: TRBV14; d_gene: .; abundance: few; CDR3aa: CASSQGQLGYTF; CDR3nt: TGTGCCAGCAGCCAAGGACAGTTGGGCTACACCTTC
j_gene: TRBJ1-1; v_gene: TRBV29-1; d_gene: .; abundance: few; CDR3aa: CSAALQAANTEAFF; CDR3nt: TGCAGCGCTGCATTACAGGCTGCGAACACTGAAGCTTTCTTT
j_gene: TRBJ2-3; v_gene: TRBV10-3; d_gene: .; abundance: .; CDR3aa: CAISELQELAVDTQYF; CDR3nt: TGTGCCATCAGTGAGTTACAGGAGCTAGCAGTGGATACGCAGTATTTT
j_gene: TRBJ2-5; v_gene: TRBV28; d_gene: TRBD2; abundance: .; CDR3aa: CASGGRFFGGRGGTQYF; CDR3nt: TGTGCCAGCGGCGGAAGATTTTTCGGCGGGAGGGGAGGGACCCAGTACTTC
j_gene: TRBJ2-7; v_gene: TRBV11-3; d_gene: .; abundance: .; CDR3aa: CASSHATVAYEQYF; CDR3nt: TGTGCCAGCAGCCATGCAACAGTGGCTTACGAGCAGTACTTC
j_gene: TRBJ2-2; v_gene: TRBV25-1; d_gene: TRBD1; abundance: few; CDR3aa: CASSRTGDNTGELFF; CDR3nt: TGTGCCAGCAGTCGGACAGGAGACAACACCGGGGAGCTGTTTTTT
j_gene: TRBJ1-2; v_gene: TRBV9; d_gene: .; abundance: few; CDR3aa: CASSEGGIANYGYTF; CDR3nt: TGTGCCAGCAGCGAGGGCGGGATAGCTAACTATGGCTACACCTTC
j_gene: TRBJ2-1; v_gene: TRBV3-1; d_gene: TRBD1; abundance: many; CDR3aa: CASSPGGHLDYNEQFF; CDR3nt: TGTGCCAGCAGCCCAGGGGGACACCTTGATTACAATGAGCAGTTCTTC
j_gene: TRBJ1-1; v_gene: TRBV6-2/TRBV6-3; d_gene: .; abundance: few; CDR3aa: CASSYLGAGTEAFF; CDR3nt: TGTGCCAGCAGTTACCTCGGGGCGGGCACTGAAGCTTTCTTT
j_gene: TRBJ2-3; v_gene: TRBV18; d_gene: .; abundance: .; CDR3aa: CASSPPGADTQYF; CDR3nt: TGTGCCAGCTCACCACCTGGGGCAGATACGCAGTATTTT
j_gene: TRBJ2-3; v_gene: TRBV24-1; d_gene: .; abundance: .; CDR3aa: CATSDLTGRGVTQYF; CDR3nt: TGTGCCACCAGTGATTTGACAGGGAGAGGTGTAACGCAGTATTTT
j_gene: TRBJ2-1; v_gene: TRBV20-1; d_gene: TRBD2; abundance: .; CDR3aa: CSASSGNPYNEQFF; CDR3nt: TGCAGTGCTTCTAGCGGGAATCCGTACAATGAGCAGTTCTTC
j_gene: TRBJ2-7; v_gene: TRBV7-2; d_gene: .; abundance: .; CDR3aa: CASSDTAILSYEQYF; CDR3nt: TGTGCCAGCAGCGACACGGCAATCCTTTCCTACGAGCAGTACTTC
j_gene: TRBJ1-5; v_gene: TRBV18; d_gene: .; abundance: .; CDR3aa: CASSPAGAGNQPQHF; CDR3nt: TGTGCCAGCTCACCAGCGGGGGCAGGGAATCAGCCCCAGCATTTT
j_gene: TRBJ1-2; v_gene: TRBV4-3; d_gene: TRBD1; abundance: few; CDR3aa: CASSQGQGAPGYTF; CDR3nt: TGCGCCAGCAGCCAAGGACAGGGGGCGCCTGGCTACACCTTC
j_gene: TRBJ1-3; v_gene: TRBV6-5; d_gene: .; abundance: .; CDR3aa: CASRLSGTGSGNTIYF; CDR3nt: TGTGCCAGCAGGTTAAGTGGAACAGGGTCTGGAAACACCATATATTTT
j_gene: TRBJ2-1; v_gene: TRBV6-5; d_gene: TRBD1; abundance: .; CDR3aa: CASSYPQSRDRGSNEQFF; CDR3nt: TGTGCCAGCAGTTACCCTCAATCCCGGGACAGGGGGTCCAATGAGCAGTTCTTC
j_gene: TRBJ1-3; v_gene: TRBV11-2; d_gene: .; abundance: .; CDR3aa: CASSDRSSGNTIYF; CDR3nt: TGTGCCAGCAGTGACAGGAGCTCTGGAAACACCATATATTTT
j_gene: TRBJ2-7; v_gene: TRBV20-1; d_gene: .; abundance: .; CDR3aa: CSARLPNEQYF; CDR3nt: TGCAGTGCGAGACTCCCGAACGAGCAGTACTTC
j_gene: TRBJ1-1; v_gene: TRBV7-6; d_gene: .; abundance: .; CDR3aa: CASSLGVVGRKNTEAFF; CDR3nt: TGTGCCAGCAGCTTAGGAGTAGTAGGACGGAAGAACACTGAAGCTTTCTTT
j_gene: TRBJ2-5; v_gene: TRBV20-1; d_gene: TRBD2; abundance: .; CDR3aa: CSARGLAGIETQYF; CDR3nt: TGCAGTGCTAGGGGACTAGCGGGGATTGAGACCCAGTACTTC
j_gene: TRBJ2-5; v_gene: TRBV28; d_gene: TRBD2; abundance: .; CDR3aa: CASSLLRTSGIQETQYF; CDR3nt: TGTGCCAGCAGTTTACTTCGGACTAGCGGCATCCAAGAGACCCAGTACTTC
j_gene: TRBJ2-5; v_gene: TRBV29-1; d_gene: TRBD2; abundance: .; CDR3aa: CSVTSGGARLSAETQYF; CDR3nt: TGCAGCGTGACTAGCGGGGGGGCTCGACTCTCAGCAGAGACCCAGTACTTC
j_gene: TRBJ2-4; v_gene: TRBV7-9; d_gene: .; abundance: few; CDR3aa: CASSSDRLAKNIQYF; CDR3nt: TGTGCCAGCAGCTCGGACAGATTAGCCAAAAACATTCAGTACTTC